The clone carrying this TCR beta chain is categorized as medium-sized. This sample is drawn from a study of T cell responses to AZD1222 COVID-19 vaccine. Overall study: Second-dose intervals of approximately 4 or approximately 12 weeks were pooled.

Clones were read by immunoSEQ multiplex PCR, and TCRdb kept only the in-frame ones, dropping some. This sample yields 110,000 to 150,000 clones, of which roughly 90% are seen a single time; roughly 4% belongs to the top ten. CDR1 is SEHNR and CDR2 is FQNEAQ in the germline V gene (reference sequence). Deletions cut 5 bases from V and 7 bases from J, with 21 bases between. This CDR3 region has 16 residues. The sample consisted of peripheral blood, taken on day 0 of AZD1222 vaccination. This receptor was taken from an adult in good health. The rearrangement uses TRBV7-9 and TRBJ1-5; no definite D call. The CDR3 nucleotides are TGTGCCAGCAGCCCGCCAGAGCCACCGGTCGGACAGCCCCAGCATTTT. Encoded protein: CASSPPEPPVGQPQHF.